What follows are 7 T cell receptor beta chains derived from one specimen sequenced in a study of OX40 agonist ivuxolimab in advanced cancers. Clones were sequenced by immunoSEQ multiplex PCR, and TCRdb holds only the in-frame ones, with some missing. The repertoire holds 50,000 to 55,000 clones, with 87% as singletons. The material was CD4+ or CD8+ T cells sorted from blood, obtained in a trial of the OX40 agonist ivuxolimab. The origin of the receptors is an adult with an advanced solid tumor such as melanoma, head and neck, liver or kidney cancer.

The CDR3 nucleotides read TGTGCCAGCAGCCCCTCCGGGACTGGGGGGGAGACCCAGTACTTC. Protein: CASSPSGTGGETQYF. The V call is TRBV9, the J call TRBJ2-5; D might be TRBD2 (6 bases). CDR1 and CDR2 (germline): SGDLS, YYNGEE. Trimming left V 4 bases short and J 5 bases short, with 18 bases between. The CDR3 runs 15 residues.

The chain has TRBV5-5 and TRBJ2-2; D gene ambiguous. Germline CDR1 reads SGHKS; CDR2 reads YYEKEE (reference sequence). V lost 4 bases and J 6 bases, leaving 7 bases between the germline ends. The CDR3 loop spans 12 amino acids. CDR3 bases: TGTGCCAGCAGCAGAAAGCCCGGGGAGCTGTTTTTT. Translating it yields CASSRKPGELFF.

This clone was observed a few times. This chain joins TRBV10-1 and TRBJ2-7, with unresolved D. Germline V gene lookup returns CDR1 WNHNN and CDR2 SYGVQD (reference sequence). The CDR3 length is 14 residues. The ends were cut back, 0 bases at V and 6 bases at J, with 12 bases in the middle. CDR3 sequence: CASSESYGRSEQYF. DNA of the CDR3: TGCGCCAGCAGTGAGTCGTATGGCAGGAGCGAGCAGTACTTC.

The chain joins TRBV4-1 to TRBJ2-4; unclear D gene. CDR3 length: 16 amino acids. In germline, CDR1 is MGHRA, CDR2 YSYEKL. Trimming left V 1 base short and J 8 bases short, with 18 bases between. The DNA for the CDR3 is TGCGCCAGCAGCCAAGCTGCCGGGTCCCGCGAGGACATTCAGTACTTC. Amino acids: CASSQAAGSREDIQYF.

Here the CDR3 DNA reads TGTGCCAGCAGCGTAGGTCGAGGGCGAAACACTGAAGCTTTCTTT. Amino acid sequence: CASSVGRGRNTEAFF. The rearrangement links TRBV9 to TRBJ1-1; no clear D gene. Per germline, CDR1 SGDLS and CDR2 YYNGEE. The V end lost 0 bases, the J end lost 2 bases, and 11 bases lay between the germline ends. The CDR3 covers 15 residues.

J is TRBJ1-5 and V is TRBV21-1. TRBV21-1 is tagged as a pseudogene. The CDR3 is 15 amino acids. The DNA for the CDR3 is TGTGCCAGCAGCAAGCTTTCGGGATTAAATCAGCCCCAGCATTTT. Protein sequence: CASSKLSGLNQPQHF.

This clone was picked up one time. This chain uses TRBV19 with TRBJ2-2, with TRBD2 matching 14 bases. Germline lookup yields CDR1 LNHDA and CDR2 SQIVND (reference sequence). With V trimmed by 7 bases and J by 1 base, 14 bases remained unmatched. This CDR3 spans 20 amino acids. The CDR3 DNA reads TGTGCCAGTACCAAGAAGGGACTAGCGGGAGATATAGGGAACACCGGGGAGCTGTTTTTT. It translates to CASTKKGLAGDIGNTGELFF.